The 4 T cell receptor beta chains below come from one sample, sequenced in a study of metastatic and nonmetastatic thyroid tumors. TCRdb recomputed clones from the PCR reads via MiXCR. The sample shows approximately 31,000 clones, around 20% of them seen only once. None of the patients had undergone any treatment ahead of thyroid surgery. The sample consisted of blood. These receptors originate from a female donor with papillary thyroid cancer or a benign thyroid nodule (not recorded which). Some clones in this sample may be carry-over from other donors' samples.

V is TRBV28 and J is TRBJ1-5; 7 bases are a match to TRBD1. CDR1 is MDHEN, CDR2 SYDVKM, per germline. This CDR3 is built from 14 residues. With V trimmed by 5 bases and J by 3 bases, 4 bases remained unmatched. The CDR3 DNA reads TGTGCCAGCAGTCCCGGACAGGTCAATCAGCCCCAGCATTTT. Protein sequence: CASSPGQVNQPQHF.

This clone was observed a few times. The V gene is TRBV28, the J gene TRBJ2-3; D is unclear. The germline CDR1 and CDR2 sequences are MDHEN and SYDVKM. The V end was cut by 8 bases, the J end by 4 bases, with 13 bases between. This CDR3 contains 13 residues. CDR3 DNA: TGTGCCAGCCTATACCTAAGCGCAGATACGCAGTATTTT. Protein sequence: CASLYLSADTQYF.

This clone has a handful of counts. The chain is built from TRBV28 and TRBJ2-1; the D gene is possibly TRBD1 (6 bases). Trimming pared 7 bases from V and 10 bases from J, leaving 14 bases between. CDR1 MDHEN and CDR2 SYDVKM come from the germline V gene. The length of the CDR3 is 12 residues. Written as DNA, the CDR3 is TGTGCCAGCATCACACAGGGTGACGAGCAGTTCTTC. This sequence encodes CASITQGDEQFF.

In DNA, the CDR3 is TGTGCCAGCAGTGGGGCAGAGAACACCGGGGAGCTGTTTTTT. Translating gives CASSGAENTGELFF. This chain uses TRBV27 with TRBJ2-2, with D possibly TRBD1 on 5 matching bases. This CDR3 comprises 14 residues. CDR1 MNHEY and CDR2 SMNVEV come from the germline V gene (reference sequence). Trimming removed 5 bases from V and 1 base from J, with 8 bases in between.